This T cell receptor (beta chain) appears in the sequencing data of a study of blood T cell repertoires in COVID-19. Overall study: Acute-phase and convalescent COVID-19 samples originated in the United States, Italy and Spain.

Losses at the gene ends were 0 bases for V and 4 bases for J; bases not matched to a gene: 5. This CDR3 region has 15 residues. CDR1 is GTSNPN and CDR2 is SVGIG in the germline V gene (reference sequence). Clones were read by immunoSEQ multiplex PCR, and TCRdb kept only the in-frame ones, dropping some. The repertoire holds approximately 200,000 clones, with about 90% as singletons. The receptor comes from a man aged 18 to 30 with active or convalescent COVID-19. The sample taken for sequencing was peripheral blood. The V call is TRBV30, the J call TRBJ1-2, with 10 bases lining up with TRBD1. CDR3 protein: CAWSVPGQGFYGYTF. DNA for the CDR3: TGTGCCTGGAGTGTACCGGGACAGGGGTTCTATGGCTACACCTTC.